These 26 T cell receptor beta chains were all obtained from the same sample, sequenced in a study of tumour-infiltrating T cells in Burkitt lymphoma (dated by TCRdb to 2020 to 2021). The library was obtained by the immunoSEQ multiplex PCR assay. What TCRdb holds here is the immuneACCESS table cut down to in-frame rearrangements. Part of the clones is not present; checked against another copy, under half of the missing clones reflect an unresolved V gene, and the others are unexplained. Present in this sample are 500 to 650 clones, approximately 85% of which were seen just once. The top ten hold around 23% of the sample. Sequenced material: tumor tissue. These receptors came from a human donor with Burkitt lymphoma.

The chain couples TRBV10-2 to TRBJ1-1; D is possibly TRBD1 (6 bases). In germline, CDR1 is WSHSY, CDR2 SAAADI. The V gene lost 0 bases and the J gene lost 1 base, with 9 bases spanning the gap. The CDR3 is 15 residues long. The CDR3 nucleotides read TGCGCCAGCAGTGAGTCAAGGGACAAGAACACTGAAGCTTTCTTT. This codes for CASSESRDKNTEAFF.

This clone was found once. The junction differs from germline at one of its ends, possibly a read error. The genes are TRBV19 and TRBJ2-3; TRBD2 might be the D (7 bases). The CDR3 is 15 residues long. CDR1 is LNHDA, CDR2 SQIVND, per germline (reference sequence). As DNA, the CDR3 is TGTACCAGTAGCCAACTCAGCGCGGGGGCTTATACGCAGTATTTT. Translated, it gives CTSSQLSAGAYTQYF.

The rearrangement links TRBV5-8 to TRBJ2-5; a possible D gene is TRBD1 (6 bases). The CDR3 is 15 residues long. V lost 1 base, J lost 10 bases, and 20 bases lay in between. Germline values: CDR1 SGHTS, CDR2 YDEGEE. The CDR3 region is CASSLNTGLDINQYF. The CDR3 nucleotides read TGTGCCAGCAGCTTGAACACAGGGTTGGATATTAACCAGTACTTC.

This chain links TRBV5-1 with TRBJ1-1, with a possible D match to TRBD1 (5 bases). CDR3 length equals 15 residues. V dropped 4 bases and J dropped 7 bases, with 20 bases sitting between them. The germline V gene encodes CDR1 SGHRS and CDR2 YFSETQ. In DNA form, the CDR3 reads TGCGCCAGCAGCATCTCCGGGGGGGTAGGTGGTGAAGCTTTCTTT. Its protein product is CASSISGGVGGEAFF.

V usage is TRBV29-1 and J usage is TRBJ1-5, with D possibly being TRBD1 (6 bases). CDR1 is SQVTM, CDR2 ANQGSEA, per germline. V lost 4 bases to trimming and J lost 5 bases, with 15 bases between them. The CDR3 length is 14 residues. CDR3 bases: TGCAGCGTTGCCCTTGGGGGCAGGGATCAGCCCCAGCATTTT. Translated: CSVALGGRDQPQHF.

This clone appeared a few times. The chain joins TRBV6-5 to TRBJ2-7; D remains unclear. Deletions cut 2 bases from V and 6 bases from J, with 8 bases between. CDR1 is MNHEY and CDR2 is SVGAGI in the germline V gene. This CDR3 spans 12 amino acids. In DNA form, the CDR3 reads TGTGCCAGCAGTTACCCACTTGGCGAGCAGTACTTC. Protein sequence: CASSYPLGEQYF.

The table lists this clone with a count of one. This chain joins TRBV7-9 and TRBJ2-3, with 8 bases that match TRBD2. In germline, CDR1 is SEHNR, CDR2 FQNEAQ (reference sequence). The CDR3 extends over 15 amino acids. The trim removed 4 bases at V and 2 bases at J, leaving 5 bases unmatched. CDR3 nucleotide sequence: TGTGCCAGCAGCTCCACTAGCGGACTCACAGATACGCAGTATTTT. Translation gives CASSSTSGLTDTQYF.

The rearrangement uses TRBV7-3 and TRBJ1-1; possibly TRBD1 for D (5 bases). Germline assignment: CDR1 SGHTA and CDR2 FQGTGA. V shed 3 bases and J shed 6 bases, with 14 bases lying between them. The CDR3 sequence is 14 residues long. The CDR3 loop is CASSFQGGISEAFF. In DNA, the CDR3 is TGTGCCAGCAGCTTTCAGGGAGGGATTTCTGAAGCTTTCTTT.

V is TRBV2 and J is TRBJ1-5; D possibly corresponds to TRBD1 (5 bases). The CDR3 covers 15 residues. Per the germline V gene, CDR1 is SNHLY and CDR2 is FYNNEI. V lost 3 bases and J lost 6, with 15 bases in between. CDR3 protein: CASSDYDSPGQPQHF. CDR3 nucleotides: TGTGCCAGCAGTGACTACGACAGTCCGGGTCAGCCCCAGCATTTT.

This clone qualifies as hyperexpanded. The rearrangement links TRBV6-5 to TRBJ2-1; maybe TRBD2 (5 bases). Trimming took off 0 bases at V and 6 bases at J, with 12 bases between the two ends. The germline CDR1 and CDR2 sequences are MNHEY and SVGAGI. CDR3 length: 15 residues. DNA of the CDR3: TGTGCCAGCAGTTACTCGTCGCTAGCTTCCAATGAGCAGTTCTTC. It encodes CASSYSSLASNEQFF.

This chain uses TRBV9 with TRBJ2-1; D gene uncertain. Germline V lookup: CDR1 SGDLS, CDR2 YYNGEE. Trimming pared 2 bases from V and 4 bases from J, leaving 7 bases between. There are 13 residues in the CDR3. CDR3 loop: CASSVKVYNEQFF. In DNA, the CDR3 is TGTGCCAGCAGCGTTAAAGTGTACAATGAGCAGTTCTTC.

The CDR3 DNA is TGTGCCAGCAGCGTAGACGGGACAGGGACCTACGAGCAGTACTTC. Translation: CASSVDGTGTYEQYF. The V gene is TRBV9, the J gene TRBJ2-7; 9 bases are shared with TRBD1. Looked up from germline, CDR1 is SGDLS and CDR2 is YYNGEE. J gave up 2 bases and V 0 bases, and 3 bases lay outside the gene matches. The length of the CDR3 is 15 residues.

This chain connects TRBV7-2 to TRBJ2-5; 7 bases are a match to TRBD1. Matching the DNA end better, TRBJ2-7 makes the J call doubtful. Germline loops: CDR1 SGHTA, CDR2 FQGNSA. The CDR3 is 17 residues long. Here the CDR3 DNA reads TGTGCCAGCAGCAACCCTGACAGGGCGCTAAGCTCCTACGAGCAGTACTTC. It encodes CASSNPDRALSSYEQYF.

V usage is TRBV7-9 and J usage is TRBJ2-7; TRBD2 might be the D (6 bases). V dropped 5 bases and J dropped 3 bases, with 20 bases sitting between them. CDR1 is SEHNR, CDR2 FQNEAQ, per germline (reference sequence). CDR3 length: 16 residues. In nucleotides, the CDR3 is TGTGCCAGCAGCCTTATCGGAGCGGGCCCAGTCTACGAGCAGTACTTC. Protein product: CASSLIGAGPVYEQYF.

This chain links TRBV18 with TRBJ1-5; 7 nucleotides match TRBD1. The CDR3 extends over 16 amino acids. Germline CDR1 KGHSH, CDR2 LQKENI. V was clipped by 2 bases and J by 4 bases; unmatched bases: 8. The CDR3 spells CASSPMTGSQNQPQHF. The CDR3 nucleotides read TGTGCCAGCTCACCAATGACAGGGTCCCAGAATCAGCCCCAGCATTTT.

This clone occurred once. CDR3 loop: CASSLSGAYNEQFF. CDR3 bases: TGTGCCAGCAGCTTAAGCGGGGCATACAATGAGCAGTTCTTC. The chain is built from TRBV7-9 and TRBJ2-1, with 7 bases matching TRBD2. The V gene end was trimmed by 2 bases and the J gene end by 4 bases; junction bases not matched to a gene: 2. This CDR3 spans 14 amino acids. Germline CDR1 SEHNR, CDR2 FQNEAQ (reference sequence).

The chain employs TRBV6-5 and TRBJ2-5; TRBD1 might be the D (5 bases). Per the germline V gene, CDR1 is MNHEY and CDR2 is SVGAGI. The CDR3 contains 15 residues. The V and J ends lost 2 bases and 1 base respectively, with 11 bases between them. CDR3: CASSYQGASQETQYF. The CDR3 DNA reads TGTGCCAGCAGTTACCAGGGTGCCAGCCAAGAGACCCAGTACTTC.

The genes are TRBV4-2 and TRBJ1-2; D is unresolved. The germline V and J ends were trimmed by 0 bases and 4 bases, with 6 bases remaining between them. CDR3 length equals 13 residues. The germline gives CDR1 LGHNA, CDR2 YNFKEQ. Written as DNA, the CDR3 is TGTGCCAGCAGCCAAGAAGCGCTCTATGGCTACACCTTC. Protein sequence: CASSQEALYGYTF.

The gene calls are TRBV5-4 and TRBJ1-2; D perhaps matches TRBD1 (6 bases). This CDR3 spans 12 amino acids. V lost 4 bases and J lost 8, with 12 bases in between. Germline CDR1 is SGHNT and CDR2 is YYREEE (reference sequence). The CDR3 nucleotides read TGTGCCAGCAGCGTGGGGGCCGGGGGCTACACCTTC. It translates to CASSVGAGGYTF.

This chain connects TRBV5-1 to TRBJ1-4; no definite D call. This CDR3 comprises 16 residues. CDR1 is SGHRS and CDR2 is YFSETQ in the germline V gene. Deletions cut 3 bases from V and 8 bases from J, with 20 bases between. The chain's CDR3 is CASSSGYTRRGEKLFF. The CDR3 coding sequence is TGCGCCAGCAGCTCCGGGTACACTCGACGAGGCGAAAAACTGTTTTTT. The entire variable domain, with the rest obtained from reference TRBV5-1 and TRBJ1-4, is as follows: KAGVTQTPRYLIKTRGQQVTLSCSPISGHRSVSWYQQTPGQGLQFLFEYFSETQRNKGNFPGRFSGRQFSNSRSEMNVSTLELGDSALYLCASSSGYTRRGEKLFFGSGTQLSVL.

The chain employs TRBV10-3 and TRBJ2-3, with 7 positions matching TRBD2. The CDR3 extends over 13 amino acids. CDR1 is ENHRY and CDR2 is SYGVKD in the germline V gene. The ends lost 11 bases at V and 2 bases at J; junction bases unmatched: 7. In DNA form, the CDR3 reads TGTGCCTCTTTGGGGGGGGACACAGATACGCAGTATTTT. Translated, it gives CASLGGDTDTQYF.

V is TRBV2 and J is TRBJ2-7, with D uncertain. Germline V gene lookup returns CDR1 SNHLY and CDR2 FYNNEI. CDR3 size: 14 residues. Trimming removed 6 bases from V and 0 bases from J, with 12 bases in between. The CDR3 loop is CASSLGGISYEQYF. As DNA, the CDR3 is TGTGCCAGCAGCTTAGGTGGTATCTCCTACGAGCAGTACTTC.

This rearrangement joins TRBV5-1 to TRBJ2-7; 9 bases are shared with TRBD1. The ends lost 6 bases at V and 0 bases at J; junction bases unmatched: 7. The germline gives CDR1 SGHRS, CDR2 YFSETQ. CDR3 size: 15 residues. CDR3 sequence reads: CASKEQGASSYEQYF. The CDR3 nucleotides read TGCGCCAGCAAAGAACAGGGGGCGAGCTCCTACGAGCAGTACTTC.

This clone was seen more than once but under ten times. The chain carries TRBV6-5 and TRBJ1-5; the match to TRBD1 covers 7 bases. The CDR3 totals 13 residues. V was pared by 4 bases and J by 7 bases, with 4 bases of the junction left unmatched. The germline CDR1 and CDR2 sequences are MNHEY and SVGAGI. CDR3 sequence (DNA): TGTGCCAGCAGTTCGAACAGGGGACAGCCCCAGCATTTT. Amino acid sequence: CASSSNRGQPQHF.

Comment on this clone: A much more abundant neighbour one base away suggests this may be a read error. This chain links TRBV30 with TRBJ1-2; D is undetermined. Germline V gene data show CDR1 as GTSNPN and CDR2 as SVGIG (reference sequence). The CDR3 has 13 residues. The DNA for the CDR3 is TGTACCTGGAGTGTAGGCAGGTATAATGGCTACACCTTC. Its translation is CTWSVGRYNGYTF.

Of note for this clone: Other nucleotide sequences in the sample specify the same CDR3. The chain joins TRBV2 to TRBJ2-5; 7 positions match TRBD2. This CDR3 spans 18 amino acids. The V segment lost 2 bases and the J segment 3 bases; nucleotides outside the gene matches: 15. The germline V gene has CDR1 SNHLY and CDR2 FYNNEI. This CDR3 reads CASSESESGKRGEETQYF. In DNA form, the CDR3 reads TGTGCCAGCAGTGAAAGTGAGAGCGGGAAAAGGGGCGAAGAGACCCAGTACTTC.